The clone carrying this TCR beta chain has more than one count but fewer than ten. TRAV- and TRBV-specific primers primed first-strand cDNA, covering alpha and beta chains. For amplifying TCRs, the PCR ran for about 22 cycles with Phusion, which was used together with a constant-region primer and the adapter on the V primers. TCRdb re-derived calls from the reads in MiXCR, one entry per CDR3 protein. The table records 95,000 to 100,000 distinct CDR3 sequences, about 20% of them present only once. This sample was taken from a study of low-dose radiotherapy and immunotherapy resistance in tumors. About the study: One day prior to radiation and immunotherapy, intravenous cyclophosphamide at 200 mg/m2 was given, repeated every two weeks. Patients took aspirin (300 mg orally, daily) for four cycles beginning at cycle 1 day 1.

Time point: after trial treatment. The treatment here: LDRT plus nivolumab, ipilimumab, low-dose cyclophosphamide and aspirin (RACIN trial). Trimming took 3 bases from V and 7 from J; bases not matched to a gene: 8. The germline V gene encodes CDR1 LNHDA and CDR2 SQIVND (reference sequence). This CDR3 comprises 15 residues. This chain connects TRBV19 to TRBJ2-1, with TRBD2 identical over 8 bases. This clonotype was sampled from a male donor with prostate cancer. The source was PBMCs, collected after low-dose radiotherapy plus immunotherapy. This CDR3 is CASSIPGGAGNEQFF. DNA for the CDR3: TGTGCCAGTAGTATTCCCGGGGGGGCCGGGAATGAGCAGTTCTTC.